This passage covers 20 T cell receptor beta chains from one sample sequenced in a study of a mutant IDH1 vaccine in newly diagnosed glioma. Described time point: week 5, during vaccination. In every dose of vaccine, 300 ug of mutant IDH1 20-mer peptide was given alongside topical imiquimod. Their antigens are not known. TCRdb's copy holds only in-frame clones and misses some; the assay was immunoSEQ multiplex PCR. The table records 50,000 to 60,000 clones, around 80% of them present only once. The input for sequencing was PBMCs, taken from a glioma patient whose treatment included an IDH1 peptide vaccine. The source of these receptors is a man in his fifties or sixties with glioma.

The chain uses TRBV10-3 and TRBJ2-7; 9 nucleotides agree with TRBD1. This CDR3 has 16 amino acids. Germline loops: CDR1 ENHRY, CDR2 SYGVKD. V gave up 4 bases and J gave up 2 bases; unmatched junction bases: 9. As DNA, the CDR3 is TGTGCCATCAGTGCCGGGACAGGGTACTATCCCTACGAGCAGTACTTC. This encodes CAISAGTGYYPYEQYF.

The gene calls are TRBV11-2 and TRBJ1-4; the D is unclear. V gave up 7 bases and J gave up 0 bases, with 9 bases separating them. In germline, CDR1 is SGHAT, CDR2 FQNNGV. The CDR3 has 14 amino acids. The CDR3 nucleotides are TGTGCCAGCACTTCACCTTCAACTAATGAAAAACTGTTTTTT. It codes for CASTSPSTNEKLFF.

V is TRBV6-1 and J is TRBJ1-2, with D unclear. Looked up from germline, CDR1 is MNHNS and CDR2 is SASEGT. V shed 2 bases and J shed 4 bases, with 5 bases lying between them. The CDR3 totals 12 residues. Here the CDR3 DNA reads TGTGCCAGCAGTGAACGGGTCTATGGCTACACCTTC. Amino acids: CASSERVYGYTF.

The CDR3 protein is CASSLERGAPYEQYF. The CDR3 nucleotides read TGTGCCAGCAGCCTTGAGCGGGGGGCTCCTTACGAGCAGTACTTC. This chain links TRBV11-2 with TRBJ2-7, with TRBD2 matching 9 bases. CDR1 SGHAT and CDR2 FQNNGV come from the germline V gene. The CDR3 has 15 amino acids. With 5 bases clipped from V and 4 bases from J, the junction kept 9 bases outside the gene matches.

J is TRBJ2-2 and V is TRBV15; unclear D gene. This CDR3 has 14 amino acids. The V end lost 0 bases, the J end lost 7 bases, and 9 bases lay between the germline ends. Germline V gives CDR1 LNHNV, CDR2 YYDKDF (reference sequence). CDR3 region: CATSRDLEVGELFF. CDR3 sequence (DNA): TGTGCCACCAGCAGAGATTTGGAAGTCGGGGAGCTGTTTTTT.

The J gene is TRBJ2-2, the V gene TRBV4-1; D perhaps matches TRBD1 (6 bases). Germline CDR1 and CDR2: MGHRA and YSYEKL. V lost 4 bases, J lost 6 bases, and 12 bases lay in between. The CDR3 sequence is 14 residues long. In DNA, the CDR3 is TGCGCCAGCAGCCCGATCACAGGGTCCGGGGAGCTGTTTTTT. Its protein product is CASSPITGSGELFF.

This chain links TRBV7-2 with TRBJ2-5, with 7 bases matching TRBD2. The germline V gene encodes CDR1 SGHTA and CDR2 FQGNSA. The CDR3 loop spans 14 amino acids. V lost 4 bases, J lost 5 bases, and 7 bases stayed unmatched. The CDR3 sequence: CASSSPGLRETQYF. Written as DNA, the CDR3 is TGTGCCAGCAGCTCGCCGGGACTAAGGGAGACCCAGTACTTC.

This sequence joins TRBV6-5 and TRBJ2-6, with 7 bases that match TRBD1. The CDR3 consists of 15 residues. CDR1 MNHEY and CDR2 SVGAGI come from the germline V gene. V lost 6 bases and J lost 4; bases outside the gene matches: 6. CDR3 DNA sequence: TGTGCCAGCAGCTCGACAGGGATCGGGGCCAACGTCCTGACTTTC. This gives the protein CASSSTGIGANVLTF.

The chain couples TRBV7-9 to TRBJ1-1, with D tentatively TRBD1 (5 bases). CDR1 and CDR2 (germline): SEHNR, FQNEAQ (reference sequence). V was clipped by 3 bases and J by 3 bases, with 11 bases between them. The CDR3 runs 14 residues. The CDR3: CASSLGDRDTEAFF. For the CDR3, the DNA is TGTGCCAGCAGCTTGGGGGACCGAGACACTGAAGCTTTCTTT.

The chain is built from TRBV5-1 and TRBJ1-4; D is unclear. Germline CDR1 reads SGHRS; CDR2 reads YFSETQ. The V end was cut by 0 bases, the J end by 0 bases, with 9 bases between. The CDR3 loop spans 16 amino acids. The DNA for the CDR3 is TGCGCCAGCAGCTTGGGGGGATCTGCAACTAATGAAAAACTGTTTTTT. This translates into CASSLGGSATNEKLFF.

V usage is TRBV19 and J usage is TRBJ2-1, with D possibly matching TRBD2 (5 bases). The length of the CDR3 is 18 residues. Germline-derived CDR1 and CDR2 are LNHDA and SQIVND (reference sequence). The V end was cut by 0 bases, the J end by 0 bases, with 15 bases between. The CDR3 region is CASSIDRTLRSSYNEQFF. CDR3 nucleotide sequence: TGTGCCAGTAGTATAGACCGGACTCTTCGTAGCTCCTACAATGAGCAGTTCTTC.

The chain recombines TRBV6-1 with TRBJ1-3; no firm D call. The CDR3 is 15 amino acids. V was clipped by 7 bases and J by 0 bases, with 13 bases between them. CDR1 and CDR2 (germline): MNHNS, SASEGT. The CDR3 sequence is CASNPPAISGNTIYF. In DNA form, the CDR3 reads TGTGCCAGCAACCCCCCAGCGATCTCTGGAAACACCATATATTTT.

The gene calls are TRBV13 and TRBJ1-3; D is unclear. Per germline, CDR1 PRHDT and CDR2 FYEKMQ (reference sequence). This CDR3 is 14 amino acids long. Trimming stripped 2 bases from V and 0 bases from J, with 5 bases between. CDR3 residues: CASSLKFSGNTIYF. The CDR3, as DNA: TGTGCCAGCAGCTTAAAATTCTCTGGAAACACCATATATTTT.

The chain links TRBV5-5 to TRBJ1-2; D might be TRBD1 (6 bases). CDR1 SGHKS and CDR2 YYEKEE come from the germline V gene (reference sequence). This CDR3 region has 13 residues. V dropped 0 bases and J dropped 6 bases, with 9 bases sitting between them. The chain's CDR3 is CASSLGGPDGYTF. The CDR3 DNA reads as TGTGCCAGCAGCTTGGGGGGGCCTGATGGCTACACCTTC.

The chain joins TRBV5-1 to TRBJ1-5; tentative D call: TRBD1 (6 bases). Between the trimmed V and J ends, which lost 0 bases and 5 bases, there was a span of 9 bases. Germline V lookup: CDR1 SGHRS, CDR2 YFSETQ. The CDR3 sequence is 14 residues long. In nucleotides, the CDR3 is TGCGCCAGCAGCTTGGGGCACAGGGATCAGCCCCAGCATTTT. It is translated as CASSLGHRDQPQHF.

This clone was recorded once. The genes are TRBV2 and TRBJ2-5, with TRBD2 as a possible D gene (6 bases). CDR3 length equals 17 residues. V was clipped by 6 bases and J by 2 bases, with 22 bases between them. CDR1 and CDR2 from the germline V gene are SNHLY and FYNNEI. The CDR3 DNA reads as TGTGCCAGCAGGGGACTCCTAGGCGCCGTCAATCAAGAGACCCAGTACTTC. Protein product: CASRGLLGAVNQETQYF. Looking up the rest from reference TRBV2 and TRBJ2-5 gives the full variable domain: EPEVTQTPSHQVTQMGQEVILRCVPISNHLYFYWYRQILGQKVEFLVSFYNNEISEKSEIFDDQFSVERPDGSNFTLKIRSTKLEDSAMYFCASRGLLGAVNQETQYFGPGTRLLVL.

This clone was observed a single time. The chain employs TRBV18 and TRBJ1-5, with D perhaps matching TRBD1 (5 bases). The CDR3 loop spans 13 amino acids. The V gene's germline CDR1 is KGHSH and CDR2 LQKENI. The V and J ends lost 5 bases and 4 bases respectively, with 9 bases between them. The CDR3 DNA is TGTGCCAGCTCAGGGGCAAATAATCAGCCCCAGCATTTT. This gives the protein CASSGANNQPQHF.

CDR3 sequence: CASSFRAAFIGYGYTF. The CDR3, as DNA: TGTGCCAGCAGTTTCAGGGCCGCGTTTATAGGCTATGGCTACACCTTC. This chain connects TRBV6-5 to TRBJ1-2; weak D call: TRBD1 (5 bases). In germline, CDR1 is MNHEY, CDR2 SVGAGI. This CDR3 is built from 16 residues. Trimming took off 4 bases at V and 4 bases at J, with 19 bases between the two ends.

The rearrangement links TRBV2 to TRBJ1-4; no definite D call. V gave up 6 bases and J gave up 8 bases, with 10 bases separating them. Germline V gives CDR1 SNHLY, CDR2 FYNNEI. The CDR3 runs to 12 residues. Here the CDR3 DNA reads TGTGCCAGCAGGATAGGGAGCGAAAAACTGTTTTTT. This gives the protein CASRIGSEKLFF. Full variable domain (remainder filled in from reference TRBV2 and TRBJ1-4): EPEVTQTPSHQVTQMGQEVILRCVPISNHLYFYWYRQILGQKVEFLVSFYNNEISEKSEIFDDQFSVERPDGSNFTLKIRSTKLEDSAMYFCASRIGSEKLFFGSGTQLSVL.

The V gene is TRBV18, the J gene TRBJ1-1; D is perhaps TRBD1 (5 bases). In germline, CDR1 is KGHSH, CDR2 LQKENI. The CDR3 extends over 11 amino acids. V was cut by 6 bases and J by 10 bases, with 12 bases left in between. In DNA form, the CDR3 reads TGTGCCAGCTCCTTACCGGGGGTAGCTTTCTTT. It specifies CASSLPGVAFF.